This T cell receptor (beta chain) was captured by sequencing in a study of cytomegalovirus exposure and HLA in healthy donors. In the PCR, 60 Vbeta and 13 Jbeta primers were used. Clones were read by immunoSEQ multiplex PCR, and TCRdb kept only the in-frame ones, dropping some. The table includes about 120,000 clones, 65% to 90% detected once. V shed 5 bases, J shed 5 bases, and the junction held 4 bases outside the gene matches. This CDR3 comprises 14 residues. The germline V gene encodes CDR1 SGHTA and CDR2 FQGNSA. The TCR originated in a woman in her 30s in good health and CMV-seronegative. What was sequenced was PBMCs. V is TRBV7-2 and J is TRBJ1-5; TRBD1 matches 9 bases. CDR3 sequence: CASSLGQGHQPQHF. Here the CDR3 DNA reads TGTGCCAGCAGCCTCGGACAGGGGCATCAGCCCCAGCATTTT.